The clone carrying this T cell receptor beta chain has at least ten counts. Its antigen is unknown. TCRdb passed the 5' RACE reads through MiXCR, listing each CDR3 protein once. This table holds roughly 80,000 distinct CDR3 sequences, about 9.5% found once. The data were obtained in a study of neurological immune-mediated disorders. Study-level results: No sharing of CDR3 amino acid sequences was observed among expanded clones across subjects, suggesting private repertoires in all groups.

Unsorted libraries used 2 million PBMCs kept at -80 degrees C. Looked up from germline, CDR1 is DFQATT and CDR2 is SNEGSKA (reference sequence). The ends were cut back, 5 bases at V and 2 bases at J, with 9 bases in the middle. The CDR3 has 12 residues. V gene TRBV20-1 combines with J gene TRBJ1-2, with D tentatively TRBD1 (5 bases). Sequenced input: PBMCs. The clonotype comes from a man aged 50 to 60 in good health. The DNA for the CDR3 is TGCAGTGCTCCCCCAGGGAACTATGGCTACACCTTC. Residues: CSAPPGNYGYTF.